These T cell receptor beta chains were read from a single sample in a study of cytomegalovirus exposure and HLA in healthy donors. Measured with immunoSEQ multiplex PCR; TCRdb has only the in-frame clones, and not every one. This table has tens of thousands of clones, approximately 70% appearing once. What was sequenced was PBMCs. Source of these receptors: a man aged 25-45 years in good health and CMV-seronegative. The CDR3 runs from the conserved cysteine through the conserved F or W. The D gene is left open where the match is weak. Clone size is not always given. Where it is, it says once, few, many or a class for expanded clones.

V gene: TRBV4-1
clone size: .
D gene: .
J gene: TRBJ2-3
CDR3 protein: CASSHLHPGDSTDTQYF
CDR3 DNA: TGCGCCAGCAGCCACCTACACCCAGGGGACAGCACAGATACGCAGTATTTT

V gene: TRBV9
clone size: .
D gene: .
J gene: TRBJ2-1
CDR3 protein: CASSVAQANEQFF
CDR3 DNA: TGTGCCAGCAGCGTAGCCCAGGCCAATGAGCAGTTCTTC

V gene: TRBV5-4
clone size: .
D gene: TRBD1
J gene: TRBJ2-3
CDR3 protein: CASSPPGTESTDTQYF
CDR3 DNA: TGTGCCAGCAGCCCACCCGGGACAGAAAGCACAGATACGCAGTATTTT

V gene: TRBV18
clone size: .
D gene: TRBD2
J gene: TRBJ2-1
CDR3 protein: CASMGLAGNNEQFF
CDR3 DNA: TGTGCCAGCATGGGGCTAGCGGGAAACAATGAGCAGTTCTTC

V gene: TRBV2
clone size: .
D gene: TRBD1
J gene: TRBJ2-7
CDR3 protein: CASSRDRADEQYF
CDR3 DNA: TGTGCCAGCAGCCGGGACAGGGCCGACGAGCAGTACTTC

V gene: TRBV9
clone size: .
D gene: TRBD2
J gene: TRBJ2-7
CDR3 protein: CASSVDGRASYEQYF
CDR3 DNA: TGTGCCAGCAGCGTAGACGGGAGGGCCTCTTACGAGCAGTACTTC

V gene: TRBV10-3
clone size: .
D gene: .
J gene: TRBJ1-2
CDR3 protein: CAITGQDYGYTF
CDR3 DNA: TGTGCCATCACCGGTCAAGACTATGGCTACACCTTC

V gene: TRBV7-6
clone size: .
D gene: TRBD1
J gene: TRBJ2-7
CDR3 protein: CASSLGDRGYEQYF
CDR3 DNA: TGTGCCAGCAGCTTAGGCGACAGGGGCTACGAGCAGTACTTC

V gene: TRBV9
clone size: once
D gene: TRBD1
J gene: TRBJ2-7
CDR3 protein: CASSASGTGTYEQYF
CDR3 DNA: TGTGCCAGCAGTGCTTCCGGGACAGGGACCTACGAGCAGTACTTC

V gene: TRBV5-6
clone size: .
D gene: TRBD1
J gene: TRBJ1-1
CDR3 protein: CASSSGQWAFF
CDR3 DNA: TGTGCCAGCAGCTCGGGACAGTGGGCTTTCTTT

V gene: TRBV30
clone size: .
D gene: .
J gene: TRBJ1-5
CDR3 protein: CAWSQGGADQPQHF
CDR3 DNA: TGTGCCTGGAGTCAAGGGGGGGCGGACCAGCCCCAGCATTTT

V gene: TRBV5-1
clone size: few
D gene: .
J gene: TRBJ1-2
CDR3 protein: CASSLSDSNYGYTF
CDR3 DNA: TGCGCCAGCAGCTTATCCGACAGCAACTATGGCTACACCTTC

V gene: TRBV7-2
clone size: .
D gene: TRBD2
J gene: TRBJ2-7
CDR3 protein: CASSLELAGGAHEQYF
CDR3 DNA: TGTGCCAGCAGCTTAGAATTAGCGGGGGGGGCTCACGAGCAGTACTTC

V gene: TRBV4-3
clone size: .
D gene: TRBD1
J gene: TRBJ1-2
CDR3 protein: CASSQAHMPGTGEGYTF
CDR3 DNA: TGCGCCAGCAGCCAAGCGCACATGCCGGGGACAGGGGAGGGCTACACCTTC

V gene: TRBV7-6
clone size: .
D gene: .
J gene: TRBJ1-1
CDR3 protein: CASSAGAANTEAFF
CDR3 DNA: TGTGCCAGCAGCGCGGGGGCGGCGAACACTGAAGCTTTCTTT

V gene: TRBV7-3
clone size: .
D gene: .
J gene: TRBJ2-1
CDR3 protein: CASSLSITRGTYNEQFF
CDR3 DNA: TGTGCCAGCAGCTTATCCATCACAAGGGGCACCTACAATGAGCAGTTCTTC

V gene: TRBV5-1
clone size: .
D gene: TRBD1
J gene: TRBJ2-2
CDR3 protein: CASSSTRDRATGELFF
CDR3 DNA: TGCGCCAGCAGCTCGACGAGGGACAGGGCCACCGGGGAGCTGTTTTTT

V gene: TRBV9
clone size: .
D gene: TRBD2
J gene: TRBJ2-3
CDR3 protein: CASSVDFTGGQTDTQYF
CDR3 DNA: TGTGCCAGCAGCGTAGATTTCACGGGGGGGCAGACAGATACGCAGTATTTT

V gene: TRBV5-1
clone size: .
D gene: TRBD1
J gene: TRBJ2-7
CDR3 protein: CASSLGQAGSEQYF
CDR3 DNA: TGCGCCAGCAGCTTAGGACAGGCTGGGAGCGAGCAGTACTTC

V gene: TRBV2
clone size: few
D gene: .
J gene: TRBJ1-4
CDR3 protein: CASITIPPQINEKLFF
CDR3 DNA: TGTGCCAGCATCACTATCCCCCCGCAGATTAATGAAAAACTGTTTTTT

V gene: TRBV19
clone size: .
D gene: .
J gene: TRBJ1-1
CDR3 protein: CATTPRSDRRMNTEAFF
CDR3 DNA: TGTGCCACCACCCCCAGGTCCGACAGGAGGATGAACACTGAAGCTTTCTTT

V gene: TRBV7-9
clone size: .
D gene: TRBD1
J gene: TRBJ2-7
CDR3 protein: CASSLGTGTYEQYF
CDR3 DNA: TGTGCCAGCAGCTTGGGGACAGGGACCTACGAGCAGTACTTC

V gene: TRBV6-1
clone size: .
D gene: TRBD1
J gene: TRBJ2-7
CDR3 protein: CASSSLRQGAYEQYF
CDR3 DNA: TGTGCCAGCAGTAGCTTACGACAGGGAGCCTACGAGCAGTACTTC

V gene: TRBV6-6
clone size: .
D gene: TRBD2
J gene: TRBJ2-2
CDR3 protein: CASSPLAGVTGELFF
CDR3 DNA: TGTGCCAGCAGCCCGTTAGCGGGAGTGACCGGGGAGCTGTTTTTT

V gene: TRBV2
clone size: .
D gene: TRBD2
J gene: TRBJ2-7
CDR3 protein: CASSGRAYEQYF
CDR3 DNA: TGTGCCAGCAGCGGGAGGGCCTACGAGCAGTACTTC

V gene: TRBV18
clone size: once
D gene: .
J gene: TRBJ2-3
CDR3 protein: CASSPGVPGVSDTQYF
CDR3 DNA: TGTGCCAGCTCACCGGGGGTCCCAGGGGTCTCAGATACGCAGTATTTT

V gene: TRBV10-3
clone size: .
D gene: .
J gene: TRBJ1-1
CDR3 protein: CAISKPRHRVTEAFF
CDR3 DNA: TGTGCCATCAGCAAACCGAGGCACAGGGTGACTGAAGCTTTCTTT

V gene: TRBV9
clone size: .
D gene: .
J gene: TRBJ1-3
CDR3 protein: CASSTLRDSGNTIYF
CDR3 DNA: TGTGCCAGCAGCACCCTCAGGGACTCTGGAAACACCATATATTTT

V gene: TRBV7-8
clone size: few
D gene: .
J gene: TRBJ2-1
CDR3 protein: CASSSGEGDNEQFF
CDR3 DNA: TGTGCCAGCAGCTCCGGCGAGGGGGACAATGAGCAGTTCTTC

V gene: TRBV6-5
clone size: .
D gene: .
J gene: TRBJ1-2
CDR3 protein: CASSYSYRSNYGYTF
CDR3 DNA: TGTGCCAGCAGTTACTCGTACAGAAGTAACTATGGCTACACCTTC

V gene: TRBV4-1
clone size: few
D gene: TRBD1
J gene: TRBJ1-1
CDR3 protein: CASSLRTGGTEAFF
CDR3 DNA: TGCGCCAGCAGCCTTCGGACAGGGGGCACTGAAGCTTTCTTT

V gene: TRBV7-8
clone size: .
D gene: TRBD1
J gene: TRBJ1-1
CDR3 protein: CASSPGGPSLPITEAFF
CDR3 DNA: TGTGCCAGCAGCCCAGGGGGCCCTAGCCTCCCCATCACTGAAGCTTTCTTT

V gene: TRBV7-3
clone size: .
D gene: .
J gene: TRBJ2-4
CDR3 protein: CASSLIGGLGDIQYF
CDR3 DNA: TGTGCCAGCAGCTTAATCGGGGGGCTAGGAGACATTCAGTACTTC

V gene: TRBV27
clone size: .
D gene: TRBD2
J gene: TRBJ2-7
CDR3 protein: CASSSSGYNEQYF
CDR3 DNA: TGTGCCAGCAGCTCTAGCGGTTACAACGAGCAGTACTTC

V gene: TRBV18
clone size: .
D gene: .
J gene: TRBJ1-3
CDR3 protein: CASSPLVGVLSGNTIYF
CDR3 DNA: TGTGCCAGCTCACCCCTTGTCGGGGTTCTCTCTGGAAACACCATATATTTT

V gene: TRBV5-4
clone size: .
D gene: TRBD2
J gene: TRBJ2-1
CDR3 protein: CASSTPGGSYNEQFF
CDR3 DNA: TGTGCCAGCAGCACACCGGGGGGCTCCTACAATGAGCAGTTCTTC

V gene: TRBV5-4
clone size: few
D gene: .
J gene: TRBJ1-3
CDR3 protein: CASSAGLLDTIYF
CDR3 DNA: TGTGCCAGCAGCGCGGGACTCCTTGACACCATATATTTT

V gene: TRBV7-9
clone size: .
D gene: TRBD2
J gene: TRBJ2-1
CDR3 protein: CASSATSGGYNEQFF
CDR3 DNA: TGTGCCAGCAGCGCCACTAGCGGGGGTTACAATGAGCAGTTCTTC

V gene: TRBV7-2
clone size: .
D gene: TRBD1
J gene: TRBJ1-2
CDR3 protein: CASSVTGTEQTKGYTF
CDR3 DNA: TGTGCCAGCAGCGTAACCGGGACAGAGCAGACCAAAGGCTACACCTTC

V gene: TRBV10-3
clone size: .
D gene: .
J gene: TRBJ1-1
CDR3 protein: CAISDIKNTEAFF
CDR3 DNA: TGTGCCATCAGTGATATTAAGAACACTGAAGCTTTCTTT

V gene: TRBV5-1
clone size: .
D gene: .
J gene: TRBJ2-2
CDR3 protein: CASSYSVGAPNTGELFF
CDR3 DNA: TGCGCCAGCAGCTACTCCGTGGGGGCCCCGAACACCGGGGAGCTGTTTTTT

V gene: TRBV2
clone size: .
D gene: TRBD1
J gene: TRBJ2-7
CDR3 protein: CASTGQGILYEQYF
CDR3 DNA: TGTGCCAGCACAGGACAGGGGATTTTATACGAGCAGTACTTC